The source of this T cell receptor (beta chain) is a study of graft-versus-host responses after intestinal transplantation. About the research overall: Following induction with anti-thymocyte globulin, all recipients were given tacrolimus and steroids for two to three years.

TCRdb keeps only in-frame clones here, not all; method: immunoSEQ multiplex PCR. The sample lists about 9,600 clones, roughly 95% occurring once. This clone was detected a few times. Germline V gene lookup returns CDR1 LNHNV and CDR2 YYDKDF (reference sequence). The CDR3 sequence is 15 residues long. Germline trimming cut 5 bases from V and 0 bases from J; bases unmatched to any gene: 3. V and J are TRBV15 and TRBJ2-7; 11 nucleotides line up with TRBD1. The TCR was taken from a human patient who received an intestinal transplant, so some T cells may come from the graft donor. The specimen comprised bone marrow, sampled around 500 days after intestinal transplantation. CDR3 DNA: TGTGCCACCAGCTCCGGGACAGGGGGCTCCTACGAGCAGTACTTC. This translates into CATSSGTGGSYEQYF.